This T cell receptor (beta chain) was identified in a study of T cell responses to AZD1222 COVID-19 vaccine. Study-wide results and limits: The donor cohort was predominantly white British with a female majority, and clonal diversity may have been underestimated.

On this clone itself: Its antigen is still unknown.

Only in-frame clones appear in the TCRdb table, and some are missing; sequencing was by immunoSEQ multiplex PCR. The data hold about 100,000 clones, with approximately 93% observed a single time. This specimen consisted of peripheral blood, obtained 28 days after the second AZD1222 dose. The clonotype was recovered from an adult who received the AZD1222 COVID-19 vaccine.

CDR3 protein: CASSLGTTYEQYF. The CDR3 bases are TGTGCCAGCAGCTTGGGGACTACCTACGAGCAGTACTTC. The gene calls are TRBV5-5 and TRBJ2-7; a possible D gene is TRBD2 (6 bases). The CDR3 has 13 residues. V was cut by 0 bases and J by 2 bases, with 6 bases left in between. CDR1 is SGHKS, CDR2 YYEKEE, per germline (reference sequence).